The subject of this entry is one T cell receptor (beta chain). This entry is derived from a study of blood T cells in healthy people across ages. Collection of ten milliliters of peripheral blood was performed for each donor. J lost 2 bases, V lost 7 bases, and 7 bases had no gene match. This CDR3 comprises 14 residues. Germline CDR1 is DFQATT and CDR2 is SNEGSKA (reference sequence). It was with a sample-barcoded 5' primer and a J-beta primer mix that a second PCR of roughly 7 to 12 cycles was run. From the 5' RACE reads, TCRdb called clonotypes with MiXCR, one entry per CDR3 protein. The sample has roughly 1.5 million distinct CDR3 sequences; around 40% are singletons.

The chain recombines TRBV20-1 with TRBJ2-1, with TRBD1 matching over 8 bases. The sample comprised blood. The TCR sequence derives from a woman between 18 and 30 years old in good health. CDR3 residues: CSGRTGKAYNEQFF. For the CDR3, the DNA is TGCAGTGGACGGACAGGGAAAGCCTACAATGAGCAGTTCTTC.